The 8 T cell receptor beta chains below come from one sample, sequenced in a study of post-analysis software for immune sequencing data (dated by TCRdb to about 2015). These receptors are not linked to any known antigen. Library construction relied on PCR. Sequencing was performed on an Illumina HiSeq 2500. To reduce PCR and sequencing biases, unique molecular identifiers were built into the TCR beta cDNA libraries. TCRdb reanalyzed the raw reads on its own, using fastp at Q25 for trimming and MiXCR for clone calling, and kept in-frame beta chains. Each CDR3 protein gets just one entry, which takes the most common genes and DNA from the rows behind it. The sample table lists about 460,000 distinct CDR3 sequences, roughly 45% of them with a count of one. The ten largest clonotypes hold 9% to 13% of the sample. On the study overall, not on this receptor specifically: Patients showed significantly higher frequencies than controls for a handful of TRBV segments, among them TRBV5-6, TRBV5-1 and TRBV20-1.

Sequences were obtained from blood. The receptors here all came from a girl aged 10-17 years with multiple sclerosis.

This clonotype has only a few counts. V usage is TRBV19 and J usage is TRBJ1-5; 8 positions match TRBD1. This CDR3 has 15 amino acids. The germline V gene encodes CDR1 LNHDA and CDR2 SQIVND (reference sequence). V gave up 6 bases and J gave up 2 bases; unmatched junction bases: 6. CDR3 coding DNA: TGTGCCAGTAGCTTACCGGGACAGGGCAATCAGCCCCAGCATTTT. It translates to CASSLPGQGNQPQHF.

The rearrangement links TRBV5-1 to TRBJ2-5; the match to TRBD2 covers 9 bases. There are 16 residues in the CDR3. Germline assignment: CDR1 SGHRS and CDR2 YFSETQ. After removal of 1 base from V and 2 bases from J, the junction contained 6 bases not matched to a gene. The CDR3 here is CASSLYLAGRQETQYF. In DNA form, the CDR3 reads TGCGCCAGCAGCTTGTACCTAGCGGGAAGGCAAGAGACCCAGTACTTC.

This clonotype was detected only a few times. This chain connects TRBV10-2 to TRBJ2-1, with 11 bases matching TRBD2. The CDR3 runs to 16 residues. Germline V gene data show CDR1 as WSHSY and CDR2 as SAAADI. V was clipped by 2 bases and J by 6 bases; unmatched bases: 6. Here the CDR3 DNA reads TGCGCCAGCAGTGAGGGGGCTAGCGGGAGGTCCAATGAGCAGTTCTTC. Its protein product is CASSEGASGRSNEQFF.

The chain uses TRBV4-1 and TRBJ1-2, with TRBD1 matching over 7 bases. There are 12 residues in the CDR3. J lost 8 bases, V lost 4 bases, and 4 bases had no gene match. Germline CDR1 MGHRA, CDR2 YSYEKL. CDR3 in DNA: TGCGCCAGCAGCCCAGACAGGGCAGGCTACACCTTC. Translated: CASSPDRAGYTF.

This chain uses TRBV10-2 with TRBJ1-4; TRBD1 matches at 9 bases. This CDR3 is built from 14 residues. The germline V gene has CDR1 WSHSY and CDR2 SAAADI. V dropped 4 bases and J dropped 5; count of bases not matched to a gene: 2. The CDR3 protein is CASSGDRANEKLFF. The CDR3 DNA follows: TGCGCCAGCAGTGGGGACAGGGCGAATGAAAAACTGTTTTTT.

This clonotype appeared a single time. The chain employs TRBV7-2 and TRBJ1-2, with D uncertain. The CDR3 has 15 amino acids. V was cut by 5 bases and J by 4 bases, with 17 bases left in between. Per germline, CDR1 SGHTA and CDR2 FQGNSA. The CDR3 DNA sequence: TGTGCCAGCAGCCAGTTACTTCAGGTCGTCTATGGCTACACCTTC. This encodes CASSQLLQVVYGYTF.

V and J are TRBV9 and TRBJ2-3; D possibly corresponds to TRBD2 (5 bases). This CDR3 comprises 16 residues. From germline, CDR1 is SGDLS and CDR2 YYNGEE. Trimming took 0 bases from V and 0 from J, leaving 11 bases between them. The CDR3 DNA is TGTGCCAGCAGCGTAGGGACGGGGTCAAGCACAGATACGCAGTATTTT. Translated, it gives CASSVGTGSSTDTQYF.

This clonotype showed up just a few times. V usage is TRBV6-1 and J usage is TRBJ2-3; 12 bases are shared with TRBD2. CDR1 and CDR2 from the germline V gene are MNHNS and SASEGT. J gave up 5 bases and V 7 bases, and 7 bases lay outside the gene matches. The CDR3 runs to 15 residues. The CDR3 here is CASTKLAGGIDTQYF. In DNA, the CDR3 is TGTGCCAGCACTAAACTAGCGGGAGGTATAGATACGCAGTATTTT.